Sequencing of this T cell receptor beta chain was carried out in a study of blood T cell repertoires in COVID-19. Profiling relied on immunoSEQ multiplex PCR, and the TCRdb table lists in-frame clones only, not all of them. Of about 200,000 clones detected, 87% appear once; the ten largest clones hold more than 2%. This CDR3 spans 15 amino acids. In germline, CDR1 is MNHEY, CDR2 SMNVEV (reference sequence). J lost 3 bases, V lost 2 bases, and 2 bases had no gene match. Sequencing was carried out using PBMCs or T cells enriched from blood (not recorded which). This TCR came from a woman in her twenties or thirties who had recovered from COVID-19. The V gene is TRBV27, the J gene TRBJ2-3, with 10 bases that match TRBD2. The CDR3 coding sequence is TGTGCCAGCAGTTTACTAGCGGGAGAGACAGATACGCAGTATTTT. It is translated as CASSLLAGETDTQYF.